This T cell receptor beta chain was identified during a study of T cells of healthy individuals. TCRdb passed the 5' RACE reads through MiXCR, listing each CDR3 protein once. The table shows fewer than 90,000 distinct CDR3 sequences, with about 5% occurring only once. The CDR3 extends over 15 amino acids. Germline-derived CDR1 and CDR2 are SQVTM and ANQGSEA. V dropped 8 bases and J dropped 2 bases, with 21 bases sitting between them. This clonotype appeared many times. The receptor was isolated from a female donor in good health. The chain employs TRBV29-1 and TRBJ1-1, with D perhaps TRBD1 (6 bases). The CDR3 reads CSSKGERPENTEAFF. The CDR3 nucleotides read TGCAGCTCCAAGGGGGAGAGGCCGGAAAACACTGAAGCTTTCTTT.